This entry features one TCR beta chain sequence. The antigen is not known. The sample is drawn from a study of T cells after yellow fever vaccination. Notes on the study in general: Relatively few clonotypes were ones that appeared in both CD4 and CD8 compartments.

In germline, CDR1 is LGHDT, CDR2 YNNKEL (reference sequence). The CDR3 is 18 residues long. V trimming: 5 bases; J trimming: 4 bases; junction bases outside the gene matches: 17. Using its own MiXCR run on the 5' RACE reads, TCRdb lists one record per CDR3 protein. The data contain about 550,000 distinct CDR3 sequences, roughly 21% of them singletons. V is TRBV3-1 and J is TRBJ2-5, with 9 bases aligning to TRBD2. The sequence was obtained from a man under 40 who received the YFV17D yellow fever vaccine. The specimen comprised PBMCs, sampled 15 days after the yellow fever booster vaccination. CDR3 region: CASSGGPGASGNPETQYF. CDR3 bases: TGTGCCAGCAGCGGCGGACCAGGGGCTAGCGGGAACCCAGAGACCCAGTACTTC.